This T cell receptor (beta chain) was profiled in a study of T cells in Graves' hyperthyroidism and ophthalmopathy. There are many counts of this clonotype. TCR beta CDR3 region amplification was performed from RNA transcripts. When the TCR CDR3 underwent first-round RT-PCR, the HTBI primer set was used. TCRdb passed the multiplex PCR reads through MiXCR, listing each CDR3 protein once. The sample has over 150,000 distinct CDR3 sequences, approximately 16% seen once. The V end was cut by 4 bases, the J end by 7 bases, with 16 bases between. The germline V gene has CDR1 MNHEY and CDR2 SMNVEV (reference sequence). CDR3 length: 14 amino acids.

The sequence derives from a woman between 50 and 59 years old with Graves' hyperthyroidism. Input material: blood. The chain combines TRBV27 with TRBJ1-2, with D unclear. The CDR3 region is CASSYRESAAGYTF. DNA of the CDR3: TGTGCCAGCAGTTATAGAGAAAGTGCTGCTGGCTACACCTTC.